This TCR beta chain was documented in a study of cytomegalovirus exposure and HLA in healthy donors. Primers for the PCR totalled 60 Vbeta and 13 Jbeta. Produced via immunoSEQ multiplex PCR; TCRdb's table is partial and in-frame only. Of some 150,000 clones listed, less than 85% are singletons. The trim removed 1 base at V and 5 bases at J, leaving 5 bases unmatched. CDR1 and CDR2 from the germline V gene are LNHNV and YYDKDF (reference sequence). The CDR3 is made up of 14 amino acids. This TCR was recovered from a woman in her fifties or sixties in good health and CMV-seropositive. The chain couples TRBV15 to TRBJ2-7, with 7 bases identical to TRBD1. The sequencing sample was made of PBMCs. DNA for the CDR3: TGTGCCACCAGCAGAGTATCAGGGGGAAACGAGCAGTACTTC. It translates to CATSRVSGGNEQYF.